These 5 T cell receptor beta chains were all obtained from the same sample, sequenced in a study of blood T cell repertoires in COVID-19. Assay used: immunoSEQ multiplex PCR; TCRdb lists only in-frame clones, some missing. The profile shows 70,000 to 95,000 clones, 80% to 90% of them singletons. The sequenced sample consisted of peripheral blood. These TCRs come from a human donor in a cohort sampled during active COVID-19.

The CDR3: CASRNRGNYGYTF. DNA of the CDR3: TGTGCCAGCAGAAACAGGGGTAACTATGGCTACACCTTC. This sequence joins TRBV27 and TRBJ1-2; 7 nucleotides match TRBD1. V was pared by 6 bases and J by 1 base, with 2 bases of the junction left unmatched. This CDR3 comprises 13 residues. Germline-derived CDR1 and CDR2 are MNHEY and SMNVEV (reference sequence).

This clone was seen once. The chain is built from TRBV30 and TRBJ2-7; TRBD1 matches 8 bases. Germline lookup yields CDR1 GTSNPN and CDR2 SVGIG (reference sequence). The CDR3 extends over 13 amino acids. Losses at the gene ends were 0 bases for V and 11 bases for J; bases not matched to a gene: 9. CDR3 nucleotide sequence: TGTGCCTGGAGTGTTGTTTACAGGGGGATTGAGTACTTC. Residues: CAWSVVYRGIEYF.

CDR3 in amino acids: CASSPPGRHEQYF. CDR3 coding DNA: TGTGCCAGCAGCCCCCCGGGTCGCCACGAGCAGTACTTC. The rearrangement links TRBV6-5 to TRBJ2-7; D not certain. CDR1 and CDR2 from the germline V gene are MNHEY and SVGAGI. The CDR3 has 13 residues. Deletions cut 6 bases from V and 5 bases from J, with 14 bases between.

The rearrangement links TRBV6-6 to TRBJ2-3; 11 bases align to TRBD1. Germline loops: CDR1 MNHNY, CDR2 SVGAGI (reference sequence). The ends lost 4 bases at V and 4 bases at J; junction bases unmatched: 4. The CDR3 extends over 15 amino acids. Written as DNA, the CDR3 is TGTGCCAGCAGTTCTCGGGGACAGGGGGCAGATACGCAGTATTTT. This translates into CASSSRGQGADTQYF.

The chain has TRBV5-5 and TRBJ2-3; perhaps TRBD2 as D (6 bases). There are 13 residues in the CDR3. Germline V gene data show CDR1 as SGHKS and CDR2 as YYEKEE (reference sequence). V lost 5 bases and J 5 bases, leaving 12 bases between the germline ends. CDR3 nucleotides: TGTGCCAGCAGTTACAAGGAGGGAGATACGCAGTATTTT. As protein: CASSYKEGDTQYF.